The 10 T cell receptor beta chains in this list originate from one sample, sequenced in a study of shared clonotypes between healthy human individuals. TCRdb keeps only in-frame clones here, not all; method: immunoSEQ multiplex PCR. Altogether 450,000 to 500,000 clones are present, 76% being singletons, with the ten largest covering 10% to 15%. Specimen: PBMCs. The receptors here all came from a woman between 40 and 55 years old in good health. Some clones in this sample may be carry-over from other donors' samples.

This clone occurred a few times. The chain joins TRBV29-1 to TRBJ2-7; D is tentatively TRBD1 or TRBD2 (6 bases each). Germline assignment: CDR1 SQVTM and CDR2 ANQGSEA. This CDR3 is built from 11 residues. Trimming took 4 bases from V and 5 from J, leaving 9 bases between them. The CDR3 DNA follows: TGCAGCGTTGGGCGGGACAACGAGCAGTACTTC. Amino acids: CSVGRDNEQYF.

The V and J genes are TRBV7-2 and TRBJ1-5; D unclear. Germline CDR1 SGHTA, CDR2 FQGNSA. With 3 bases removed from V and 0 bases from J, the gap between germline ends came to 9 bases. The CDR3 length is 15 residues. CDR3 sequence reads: CASSFTAYSNQPQHF. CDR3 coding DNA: TGTGCCAGCAGCTTTACAGCCTATAGCAATCAGCCCCAGCATTTT.

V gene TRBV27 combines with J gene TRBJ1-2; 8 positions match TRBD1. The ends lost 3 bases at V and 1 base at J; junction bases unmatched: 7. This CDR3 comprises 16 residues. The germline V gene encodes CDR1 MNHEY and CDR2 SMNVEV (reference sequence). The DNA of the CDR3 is TGTGCCAGCAGTTTTTCTGCAGGGGGCGGTAACTATGGCTACACCTTC. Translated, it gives CASSFSAGGGNYGYTF.

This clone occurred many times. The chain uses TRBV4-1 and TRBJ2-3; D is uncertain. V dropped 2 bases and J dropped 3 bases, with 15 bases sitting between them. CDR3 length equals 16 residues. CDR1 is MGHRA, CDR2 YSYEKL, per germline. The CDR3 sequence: CASSQQKGKDTDTQYF. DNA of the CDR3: TGCGCCAGCAGCCAACAGAAAGGGAAAGATACAGATACGCAGTATTTT.

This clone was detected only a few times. Here the CDR3 reads CASSPGTGRNEKLFF. The CDR3 DNA reads as TGTGCCAGCAGCCCTGGGACAGGACGAAATGAAAAACTGTTTTTT. The V and J genes are TRBV5-6 and TRBJ1-4; 8 bases match TRBD1. The CDR3 runs to 15 residues. With 4 bases clipped from V and 5 bases from J, the junction kept 7 bases outside the gene matches. Germline CDR1 reads SGHDT; CDR2 reads YYEEEE.

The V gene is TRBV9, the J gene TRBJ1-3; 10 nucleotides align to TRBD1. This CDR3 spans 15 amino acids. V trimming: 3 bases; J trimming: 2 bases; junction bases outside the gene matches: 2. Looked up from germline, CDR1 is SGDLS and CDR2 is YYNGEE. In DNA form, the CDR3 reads TGTGCCAGCAGCGGACAGGGGGCGCCTGGAAACACCATATATTTT. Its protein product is CASSGQGAPGNTIYF. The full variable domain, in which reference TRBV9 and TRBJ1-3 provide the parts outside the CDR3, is DSGVTQTPKHLITATGQRVTLRCSPRSGDLSVYWYQQSLDQGLQFLIQYYNGEERAKGNILERFSAQQFPDLHSELNLSSLELGDSALYFCASSGQGAPGNTIYFGEGSWLTVV.

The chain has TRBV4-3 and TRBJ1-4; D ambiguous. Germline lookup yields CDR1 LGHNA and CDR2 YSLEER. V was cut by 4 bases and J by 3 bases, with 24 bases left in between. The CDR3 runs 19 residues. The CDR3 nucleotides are TGCGCCAGCAGCCCCTTACCCGGAGGGCCTCTTGCTGCTAATGAAAAACTGTTTTTT. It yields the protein CASSPLPGGPLAANEKLFF.

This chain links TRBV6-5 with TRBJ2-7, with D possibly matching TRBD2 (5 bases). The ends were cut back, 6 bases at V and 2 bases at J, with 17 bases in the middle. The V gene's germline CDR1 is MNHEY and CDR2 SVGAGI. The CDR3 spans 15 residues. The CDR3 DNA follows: TGTGCCAGCAGGAGGGATACCTGGTCCCCCTACGAGCAGTACTTC. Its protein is CASRRDTWSPYEQYF.

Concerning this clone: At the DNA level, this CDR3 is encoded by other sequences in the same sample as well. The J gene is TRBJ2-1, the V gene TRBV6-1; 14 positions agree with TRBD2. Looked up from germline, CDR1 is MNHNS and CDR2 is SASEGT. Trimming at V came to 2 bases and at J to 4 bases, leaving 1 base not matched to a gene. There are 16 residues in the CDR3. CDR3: CASSERLAGGYNEQFF. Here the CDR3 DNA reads TGTGCCAGCAGTGAAAGACTAGCGGGAGGGTACAATGAGCAGTTCTTC.

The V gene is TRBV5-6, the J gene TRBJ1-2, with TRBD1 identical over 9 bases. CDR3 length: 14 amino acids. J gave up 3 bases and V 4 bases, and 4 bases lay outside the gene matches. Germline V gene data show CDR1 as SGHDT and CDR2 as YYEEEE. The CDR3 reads CASSRDRAHYGYTF. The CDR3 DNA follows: TGTGCCAGCAGCAGGGACAGGGCGCACTATGGCTACACCTTC. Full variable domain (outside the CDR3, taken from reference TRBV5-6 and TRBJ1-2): DAGVTQSPTHLIKTRGQQVTLRCSPKSGHDTVSWYQQALGQGPQFIFQYYEEEERQRGNFPDRFSGHQFPNYSSELNVNALLLGDSALYLCASSRDRAHYGYTFGSGTRLTVV.